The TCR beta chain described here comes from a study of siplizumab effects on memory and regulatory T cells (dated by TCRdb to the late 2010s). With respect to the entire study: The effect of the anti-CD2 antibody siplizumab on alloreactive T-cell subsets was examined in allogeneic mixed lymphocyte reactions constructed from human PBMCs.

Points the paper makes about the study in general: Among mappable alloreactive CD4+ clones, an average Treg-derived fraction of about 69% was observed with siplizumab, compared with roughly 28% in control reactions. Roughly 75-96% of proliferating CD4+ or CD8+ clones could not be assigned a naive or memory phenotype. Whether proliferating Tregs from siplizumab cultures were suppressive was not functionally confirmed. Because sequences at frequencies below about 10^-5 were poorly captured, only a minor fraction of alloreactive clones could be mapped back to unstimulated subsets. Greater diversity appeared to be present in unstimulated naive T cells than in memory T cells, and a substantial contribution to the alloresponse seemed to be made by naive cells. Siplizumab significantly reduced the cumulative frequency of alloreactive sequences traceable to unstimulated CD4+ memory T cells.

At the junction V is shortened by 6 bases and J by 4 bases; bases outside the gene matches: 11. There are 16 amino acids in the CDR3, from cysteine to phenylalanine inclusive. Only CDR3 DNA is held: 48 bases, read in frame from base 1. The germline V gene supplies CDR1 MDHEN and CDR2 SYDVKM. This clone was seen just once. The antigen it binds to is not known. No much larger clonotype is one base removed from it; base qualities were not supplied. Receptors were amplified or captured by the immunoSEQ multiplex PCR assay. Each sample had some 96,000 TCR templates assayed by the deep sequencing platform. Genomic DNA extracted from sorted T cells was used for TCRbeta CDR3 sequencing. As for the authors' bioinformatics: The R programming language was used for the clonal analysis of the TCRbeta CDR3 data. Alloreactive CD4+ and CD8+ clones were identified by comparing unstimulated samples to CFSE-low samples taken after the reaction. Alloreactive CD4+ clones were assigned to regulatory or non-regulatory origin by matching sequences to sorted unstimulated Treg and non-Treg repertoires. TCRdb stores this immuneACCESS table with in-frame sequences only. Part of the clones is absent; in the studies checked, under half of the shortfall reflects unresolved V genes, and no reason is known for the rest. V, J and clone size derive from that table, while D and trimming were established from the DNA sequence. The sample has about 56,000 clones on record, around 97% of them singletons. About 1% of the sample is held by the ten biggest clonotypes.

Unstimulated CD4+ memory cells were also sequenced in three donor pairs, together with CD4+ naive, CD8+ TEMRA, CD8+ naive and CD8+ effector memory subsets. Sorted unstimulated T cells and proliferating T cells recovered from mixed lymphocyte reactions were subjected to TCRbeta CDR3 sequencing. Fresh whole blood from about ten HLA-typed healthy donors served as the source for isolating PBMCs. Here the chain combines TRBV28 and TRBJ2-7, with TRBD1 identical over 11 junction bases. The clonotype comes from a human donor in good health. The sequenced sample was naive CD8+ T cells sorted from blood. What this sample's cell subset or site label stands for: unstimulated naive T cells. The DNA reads TGTGCCAGCAGCCGTTGGACAGGGGGCATTGTTTACGAGCAGTACTTC. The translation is CASSRWTGGIVYEQYF.